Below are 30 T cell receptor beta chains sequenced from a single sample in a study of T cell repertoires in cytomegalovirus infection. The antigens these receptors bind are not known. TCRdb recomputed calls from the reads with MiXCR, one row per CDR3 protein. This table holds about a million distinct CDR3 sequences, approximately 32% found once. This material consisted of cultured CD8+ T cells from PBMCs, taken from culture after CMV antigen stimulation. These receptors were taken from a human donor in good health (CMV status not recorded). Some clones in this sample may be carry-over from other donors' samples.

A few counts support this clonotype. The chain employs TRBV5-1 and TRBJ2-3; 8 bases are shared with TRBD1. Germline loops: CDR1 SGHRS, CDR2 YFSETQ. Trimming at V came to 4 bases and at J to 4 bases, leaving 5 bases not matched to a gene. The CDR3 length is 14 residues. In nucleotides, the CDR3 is TGCGCCAGCAGCCGAGGACAGGGCGCAGATACGCAGTATTTT. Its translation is CASSRGQGADTQYF.

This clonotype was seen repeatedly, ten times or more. The CDR3 sequence is CASSLRRGRGSTDTQYF. Here the CDR3 DNA reads TGTGCCAGCAGCCTCCGCCGGGGGCGGGGCAGCACAGATACGCAGTATTTT. The chain is built from TRBV11-1 and TRBJ2-3; D might be TRBD1 or TRBD2, each matching 6 bases. The germline gives CDR1 SGHAT, CDR2 FQDESV (reference sequence). The CDR3 spans 17 residues. V lost 5 bases and J lost 0, with 18 bases in between.

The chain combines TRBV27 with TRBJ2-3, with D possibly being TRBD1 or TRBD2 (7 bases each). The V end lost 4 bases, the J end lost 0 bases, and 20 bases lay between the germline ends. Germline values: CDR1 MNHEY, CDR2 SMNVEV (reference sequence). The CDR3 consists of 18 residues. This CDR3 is CASSSPYTGEGSTDTQYF. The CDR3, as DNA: TGTGCCAGCAGTTCCCCTTATACAGGGGAGGGGAGCACAGATACGCAGTATTTT.

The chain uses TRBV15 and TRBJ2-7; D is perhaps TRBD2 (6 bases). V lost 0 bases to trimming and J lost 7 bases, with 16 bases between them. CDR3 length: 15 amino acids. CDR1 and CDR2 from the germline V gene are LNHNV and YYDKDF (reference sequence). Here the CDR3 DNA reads TGTGCCACCAGCAGAGACCGCGGGGCGGGGCGGGAGCAGTACTTC. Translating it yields CATSRDRGAGREQYF.

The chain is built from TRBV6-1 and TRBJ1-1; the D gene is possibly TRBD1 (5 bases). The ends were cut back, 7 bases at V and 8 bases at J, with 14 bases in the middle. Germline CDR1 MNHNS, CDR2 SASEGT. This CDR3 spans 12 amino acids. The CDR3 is CASKLWGGEAFF. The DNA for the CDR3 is TGTGCCAGCAAATTATGGGGCGGAGAAGCTTTCTTT.

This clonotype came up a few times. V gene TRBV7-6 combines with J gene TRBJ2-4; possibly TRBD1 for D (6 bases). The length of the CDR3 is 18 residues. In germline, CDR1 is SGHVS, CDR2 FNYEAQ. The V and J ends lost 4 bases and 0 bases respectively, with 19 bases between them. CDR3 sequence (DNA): TGTGCCAGCAGCTCCTACAGGCGTGGGACACTAGCCAAAAACATTCAGTACTTC. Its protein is CASSSYRRGTLAKNIQYF.

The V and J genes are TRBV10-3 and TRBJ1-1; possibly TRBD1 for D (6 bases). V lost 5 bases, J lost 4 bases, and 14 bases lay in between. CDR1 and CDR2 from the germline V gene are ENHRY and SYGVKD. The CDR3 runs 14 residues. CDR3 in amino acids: CAISLGGASTEAFF. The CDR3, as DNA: TGTGCCATCAGTTTAGGGGGGGCGAGCACTGAAGCTTTCTTT.

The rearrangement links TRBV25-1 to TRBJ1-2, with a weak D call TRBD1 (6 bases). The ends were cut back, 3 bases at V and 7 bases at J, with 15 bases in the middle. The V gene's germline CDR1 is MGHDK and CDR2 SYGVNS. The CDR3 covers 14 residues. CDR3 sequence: CASSDLARGGGYTF. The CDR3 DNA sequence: TGTGCCAGCAGTGATCTTGCCAGGGGAGGTGGCTACACCTTC.

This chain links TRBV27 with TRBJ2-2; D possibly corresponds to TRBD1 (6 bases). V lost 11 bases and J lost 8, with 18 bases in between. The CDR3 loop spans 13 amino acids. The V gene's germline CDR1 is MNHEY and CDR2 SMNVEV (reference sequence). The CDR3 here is CAVGRTEMGELFF. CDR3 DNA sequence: TGTGCCGTTGGGCGGACAGAAATGGGGGAGCTGTTTTTT.

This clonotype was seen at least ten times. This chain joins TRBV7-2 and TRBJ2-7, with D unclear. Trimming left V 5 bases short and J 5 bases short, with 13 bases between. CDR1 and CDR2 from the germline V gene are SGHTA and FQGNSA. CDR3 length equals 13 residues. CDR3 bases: TGTGCCAGCAGCCGCCGACCCTGGGACGAGCAGTACGTC. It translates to CASSRRPWDEQYV.

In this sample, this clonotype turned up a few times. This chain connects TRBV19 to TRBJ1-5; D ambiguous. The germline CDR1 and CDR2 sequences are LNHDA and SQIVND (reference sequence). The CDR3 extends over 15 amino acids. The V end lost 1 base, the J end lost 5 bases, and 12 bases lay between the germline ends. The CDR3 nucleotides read TGTGCCAGTAGTATAGTCACCAGGTGGGATCAGCCCCAGCATTTT. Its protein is CASSIVTRWDQPQHF.

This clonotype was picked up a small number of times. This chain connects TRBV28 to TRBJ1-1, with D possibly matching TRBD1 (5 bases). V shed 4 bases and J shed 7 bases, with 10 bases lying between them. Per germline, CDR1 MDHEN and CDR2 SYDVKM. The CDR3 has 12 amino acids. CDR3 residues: CASSWGTYEAFF. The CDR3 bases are TGTGCCAGCAGTTGGGGGACGTATGAAGCTTTCTTT.

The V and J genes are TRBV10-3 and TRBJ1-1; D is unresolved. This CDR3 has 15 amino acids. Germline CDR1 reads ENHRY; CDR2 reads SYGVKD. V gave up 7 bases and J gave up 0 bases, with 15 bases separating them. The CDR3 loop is CAIKGNEHLNTEAFF. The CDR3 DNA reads TGTGCCATCAAGGGAAATGAACACTTGAACACTGAAGCTTTCTTT.

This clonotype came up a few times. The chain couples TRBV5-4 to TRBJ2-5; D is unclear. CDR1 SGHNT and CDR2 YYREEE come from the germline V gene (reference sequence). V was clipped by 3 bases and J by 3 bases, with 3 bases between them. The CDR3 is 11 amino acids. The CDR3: CASSWKETQYF. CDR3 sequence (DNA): TGTGCCAGCAGCTGGAAAGAGACCCAGTACTTC. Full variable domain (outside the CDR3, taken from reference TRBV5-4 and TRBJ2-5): ETGVTQSPTHLIKTRGQQVTLRCSSQSGHNTVSWYQQALGQGPQFIFQYYREEENGRGNFPPRFSGLQFPNYSSELNVNALELDDSALYLCASSWKETQYFGPGTRLLVL.

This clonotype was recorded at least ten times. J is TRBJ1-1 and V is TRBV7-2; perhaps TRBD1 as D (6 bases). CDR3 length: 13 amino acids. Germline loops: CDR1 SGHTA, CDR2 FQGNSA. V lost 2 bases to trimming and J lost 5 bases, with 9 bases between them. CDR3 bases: TGTGCCAGCAGCTTACGGCAGGGGACTGAAGCTTTCTTT. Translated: CASSLRQGTEAFF.

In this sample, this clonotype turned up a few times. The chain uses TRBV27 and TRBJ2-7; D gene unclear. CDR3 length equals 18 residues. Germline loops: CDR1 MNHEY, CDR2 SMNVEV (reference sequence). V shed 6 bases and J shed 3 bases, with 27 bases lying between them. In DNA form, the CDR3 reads TGTGCCAGCAGGGGATGGTCGACTTCTCCCCAAAGGGACTACGAGCAGTACTTC. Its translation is CASRGWSTSPQRDYEQYF.

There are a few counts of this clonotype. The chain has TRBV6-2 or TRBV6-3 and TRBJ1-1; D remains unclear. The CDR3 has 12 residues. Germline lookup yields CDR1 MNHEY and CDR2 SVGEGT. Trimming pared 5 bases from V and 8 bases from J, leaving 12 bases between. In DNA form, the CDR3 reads TGTGCCAGCAGTGCGTGGTTGACAGAAGCTTTCTTT. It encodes CASSAWLTEAFF.

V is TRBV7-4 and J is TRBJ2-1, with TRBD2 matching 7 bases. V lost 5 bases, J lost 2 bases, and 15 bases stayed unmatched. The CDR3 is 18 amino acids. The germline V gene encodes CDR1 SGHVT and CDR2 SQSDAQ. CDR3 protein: CASSLRAMGGVTYNEQFF. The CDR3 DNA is TGTGCCAGCAGCCTCCGAGCGATGGGAGGGGTTACCTACAATGAGCAGTTCTTC.

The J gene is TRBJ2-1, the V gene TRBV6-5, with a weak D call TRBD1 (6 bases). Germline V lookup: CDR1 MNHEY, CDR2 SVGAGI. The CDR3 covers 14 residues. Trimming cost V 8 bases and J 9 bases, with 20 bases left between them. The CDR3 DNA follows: TGTGCCAGCTCTGCGGCCTTTACAGGGATTGAGCAGTTCTTC. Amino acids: CASSAAFTGIEQFF.

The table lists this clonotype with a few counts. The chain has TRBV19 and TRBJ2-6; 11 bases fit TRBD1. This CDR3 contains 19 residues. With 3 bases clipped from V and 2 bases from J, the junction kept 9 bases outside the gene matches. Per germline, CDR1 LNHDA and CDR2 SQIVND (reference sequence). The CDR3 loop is CASSIPGQGAYTGANVLTF. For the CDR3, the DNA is TGTGCCAGTAGTATCCCCGGACAGGGGGCATATACTGGGGCCAACGTCCTGACTTTC.

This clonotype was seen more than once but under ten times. CDR3 nucleotide sequence: TGTGCCAGCAGCGGAGCGGGGGGGCCGAGAGATACGCAGTATTTT. It yields the protein CASSGAGGPRDTQYF. The chain has TRBV9 and TRBJ2-3, with TRBD2 matching 10 bases. The V gene end was trimmed by 3 bases and the J gene end by 5 bases; junction bases not matched to a gene: 6. The germline CDR1 and CDR2 sequences are SGDLS and YYNGEE. The CDR3 consists of 15 residues.

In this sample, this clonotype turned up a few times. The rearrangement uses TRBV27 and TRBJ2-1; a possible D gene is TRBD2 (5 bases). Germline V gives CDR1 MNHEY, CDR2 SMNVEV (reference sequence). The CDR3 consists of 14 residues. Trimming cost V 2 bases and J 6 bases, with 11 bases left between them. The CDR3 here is CASSLSASFNEQFF. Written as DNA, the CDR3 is TGTGCCAGCAGTTTAAGTGCTAGCTTCAATGAGCAGTTCTTC.

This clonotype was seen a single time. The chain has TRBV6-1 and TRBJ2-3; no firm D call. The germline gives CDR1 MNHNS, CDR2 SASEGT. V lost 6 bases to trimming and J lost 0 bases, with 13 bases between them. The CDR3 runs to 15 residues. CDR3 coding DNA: TGTGCCAGCAGCTCGATGACGCTGAGCACAGATACGCAGTATTTT. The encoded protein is CASSSMTLSTDTQYF.

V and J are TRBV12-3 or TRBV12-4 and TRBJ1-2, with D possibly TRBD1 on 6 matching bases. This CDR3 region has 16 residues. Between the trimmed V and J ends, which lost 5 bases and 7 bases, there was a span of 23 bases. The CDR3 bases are TGTGCCAGCAGTCCTAATTCTGGGGGCGCCGGTTCTGGCTACACCTTC. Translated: CASSPNSGGAGSGYTF.

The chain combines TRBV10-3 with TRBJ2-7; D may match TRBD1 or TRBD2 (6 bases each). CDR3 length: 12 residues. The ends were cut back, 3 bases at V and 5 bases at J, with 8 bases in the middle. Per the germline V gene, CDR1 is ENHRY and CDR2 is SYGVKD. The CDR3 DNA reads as TGTGCCATCAGTGAAGGGGGGAACGAGCAGTACTTC. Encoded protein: CAISEGGNEQYF.

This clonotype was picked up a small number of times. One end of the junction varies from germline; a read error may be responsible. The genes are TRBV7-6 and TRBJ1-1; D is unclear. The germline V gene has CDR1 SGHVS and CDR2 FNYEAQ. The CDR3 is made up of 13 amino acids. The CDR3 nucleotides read TGTGCTAGCAGCTCCGGCCCGACCGCCAAAGCTTTCTTT. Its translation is CASSSGPTAKAFF.

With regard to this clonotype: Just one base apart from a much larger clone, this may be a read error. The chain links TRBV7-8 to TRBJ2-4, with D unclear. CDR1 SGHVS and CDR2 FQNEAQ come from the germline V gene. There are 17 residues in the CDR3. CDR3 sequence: CVSSSGLGIGPKNIQYF. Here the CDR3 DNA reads TGTGTCAGCAGCTCAGGCTTAGGGATTGGGCCCAAAAACATTCAGTACTTC. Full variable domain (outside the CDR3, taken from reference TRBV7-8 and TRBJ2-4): GAGVSQSPRYKVAKRGQDVALRCDPISGHVSLFWYQQALGQGPEFLTYFQNEAQLDKSGLPSDRFFAERPEGSVSTLKIQRTQQEDSAVYLCVSSSGLGIGPKNIQYFGAGTRLSVL.

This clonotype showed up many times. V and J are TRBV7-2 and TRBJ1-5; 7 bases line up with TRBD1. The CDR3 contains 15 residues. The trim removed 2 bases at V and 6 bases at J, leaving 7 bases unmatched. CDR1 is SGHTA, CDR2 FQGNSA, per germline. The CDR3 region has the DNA TGTGCCAGCAGCTTACGGACAGGACTCGTTCAGCCCCAGCATTTT. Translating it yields CASSLRTGLVQPQHF.

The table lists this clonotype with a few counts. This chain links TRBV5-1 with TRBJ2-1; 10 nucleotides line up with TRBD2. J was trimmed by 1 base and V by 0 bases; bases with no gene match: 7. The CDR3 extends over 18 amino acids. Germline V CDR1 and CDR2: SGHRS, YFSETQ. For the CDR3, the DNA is TGCGCCAGCAGCTTGGCCGCTAGCGGGGGTCTATCCTACAATGAGCAGTTCTTC. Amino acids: CASSLAASGGLSYNEQFF.

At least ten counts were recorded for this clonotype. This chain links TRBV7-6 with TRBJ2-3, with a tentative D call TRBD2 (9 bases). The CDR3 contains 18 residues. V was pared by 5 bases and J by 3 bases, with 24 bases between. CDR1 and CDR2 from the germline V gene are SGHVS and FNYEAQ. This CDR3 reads CASSQGASGAKRTDTQYF. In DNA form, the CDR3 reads TGTGCCAGCAGCCAGGGGGCTAGCGGGGCGAAAAGGACAGATACGCAGTATTTT.